The table lists the clone carrying this T cell receptor (beta chain) with many counts. Its antigen is unknown. This entry is derived from a study of T-cell memory formation after mild COVID-19. Study findings and constraints: Some clones that responded turned up in pre-infection memory, which suggests that cross-reactive memory joined in.

TCRdb redid the calling of the 5' RACE reads with MiXCR, one entry per CDR3 protein. The profile shows some 290,000 distinct CDR3 sequences, around 16% of them singletons. This CDR3 contains 13 residues. V dropped 5 bases and J dropped 2 bases, with 9 bases sitting between them. Sequencing used PBMCs or a T cell subset sorted from them (not recorded which). The receptor comes from a man between 18 and 29 years old who had mild COVID-19 (a few samples of this study predate the infection). Cell type and time point are not known. V is TRBV12-3 or TRBV12-4 and J is TRBJ1-1, with a tentative D call TRBD1 (5 bases). CDR3 nucleotide sequence: TGTGCCAGCAGTGGGACCCACAACACTGAAGCTTTCTTT. As protein: CASSGTHNTEAFF.